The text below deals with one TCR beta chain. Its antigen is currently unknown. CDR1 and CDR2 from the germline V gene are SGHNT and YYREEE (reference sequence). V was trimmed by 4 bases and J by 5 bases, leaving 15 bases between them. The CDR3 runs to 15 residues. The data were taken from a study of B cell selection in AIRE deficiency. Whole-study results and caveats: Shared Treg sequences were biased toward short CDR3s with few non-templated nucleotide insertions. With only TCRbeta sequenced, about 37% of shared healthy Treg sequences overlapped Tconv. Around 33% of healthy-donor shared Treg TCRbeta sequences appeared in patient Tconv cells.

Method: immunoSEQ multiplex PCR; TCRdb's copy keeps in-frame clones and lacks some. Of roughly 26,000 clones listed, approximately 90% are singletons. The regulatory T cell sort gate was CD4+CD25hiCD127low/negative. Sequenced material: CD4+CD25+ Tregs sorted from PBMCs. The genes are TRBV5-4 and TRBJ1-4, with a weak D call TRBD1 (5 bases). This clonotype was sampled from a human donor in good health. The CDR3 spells CASSIDREWNEKLFF. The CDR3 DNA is TGTGCCAGCAGCATAGACAGAGAGTGGAATGAAAAACTGTTTTTT.